This T cell receptor beta chain is from a study of shared clonotypes between healthy human individuals. Study-wide findings and caveats: What naive subsets generally showed was a larger estimated richness than memory subsets showed. Only blood samples were collected, and tissue repertoires likely differ.

V trimming: 1 base; J trimming: 5 bases; junction bases outside the gene matches: 8. This CDR3 comprises 15 residues. Germline-derived CDR1 and CDR2 are PRHDT and FYEKMQ (reference sequence). Study processing details: Filtering differed since immunoSEQ provided only junctions, with no quality scores. Profiling relied on immunoSEQ multiplex PCR, and the TCRdb table lists in-frame clones only, not all of them. For V, J and clone size, that table is used; D and trimming come from the DNA. Of hundreds of thousands of clones in the sample, approximately 95% were seen once. The naive CD8 population came from CD45RO-negative cells selected for CCR7, without terminally differentiated effector memory CD45RA+ cells. Details on this clone: Antigen: not known.

The sequencing input was naive CD8+ T cells sorted from blood. The TCR sequence derives from a woman in her twenties or thirties in good health. This rearrangement joins TRBV13 to TRBJ2-7; TRBD2 matches 7 bases. The CDR3 here is CASSLVGEGSHEQYF. The CDR3, as DNA: TGTGCCAGCAGCTTAGTAGGGGAGGGCAGCCACGAGCAGTACTTC.